Listed here are 8 T cell receptor beta chains from one sample, sequenced in a study of CD8 T cells in ankylosing spondylitis. Which antigens these TCRs recognize remains unknown. TCRdb itself ran the 5' RACE reads through MiXCR, one entry per CDR3 protein. The profile covers 750,000 to 850,000 distinct CDR3 sequences, with about 12% appearing a single time and approximately 0.51% taken by the ten largest. Findings and caveats of the study: What seemed typical of ankylosing spondylitis blood was a TCR beta motif built from fewer than ten highly homologous variants.

Material: blood, either unsorted or a sorted T cell fraction (not recorded which). The receptors here all came from a male donor with ankylosing spondylitis.

This clonotype was counted only a few times. The genes are TRBV7-2 and TRBJ1-5; no reliable D call. V lost 6 bases to trimming and J lost 3 bases, with 9 bases between them. From germline, CDR1 is SGHTA and CDR2 FQGNSA. The CDR3 loop spans 13 amino acids. CDR3: CASSRYNNQPQHF. CDR3 bases: TGTGCCAGCAGTAGATACAACAATCAGCCCCAGCATTTT.

This clonotype was detected ten times or more. The chain recombines TRBV5-1 with TRBJ2-1; TRBD2 agrees at 7 bases. Germline CDR1 reads SGHRS; CDR2 reads YFSETQ. The length of the CDR3 is 12 residues. The V segment lost 1 base and the J segment 12 bases; nucleotides outside the gene matches: 4. CDR3 coding DNA: TGCGCCAGCAGCTTGAGCGGGGTCGGGCAGTTCTTC. Its protein product is CASSLSGVGQFF.

The chain recombines TRBV7-6 with TRBJ2-7, with 9 bases aligning to TRBD2. The CDR3 totals 18 residues. From germline, CDR1 is SGHVS and CDR2 FNYEAQ. V shed 1 base and J 2 bases; nucleotides not matched to a gene: 12. This CDR3 is CASSLGPSLLAGTYEQYF. CDR3 DNA sequence: TGTGCCAGCAGCTTAGGACCCTCTTTACTAGCGGGTACCTACGAGCAGTACTTC.

In its sample, this clonotype was seen many times. This rearrangement joins TRBV29-1 to TRBJ1-1; D call uncertain. The CDR3 has 13 residues. V was clipped by 5 bases and J by 0 bases, with 10 bases between them. Germline assignment: CDR1 SQVTM and CDR2 ANQGSEA. CDR3 sequence (DNA): TGCAGCGTTTGGAGAAAAATGAACACTGAAGCTTTCTTT. It encodes CSVWRKMNTEAFF.

This chain connects TRBV20-1 to TRBJ2-5, with 12 bases that match TRBD2. With V trimmed by 5 bases and J by 7 bases, 5 bases remained unmatched. CDR3 size: 13 residues. Per the germline V gene, CDR1 is DFQATT and CDR2 is SNEGSKA (reference sequence). CDR3 sequence: CSARTSGVGTQYF. The CDR3 nucleotides read TGCAGTGCTCGGACTAGCGGGGTGGGGACCCAGTACTTC.

This clonotype was seen a handful of times. The chain employs TRBV19 and TRBJ2-4, with D possibly called TRBD1 or TRBD2 (6 bases each). V was clipped by 6 bases and J by 9 bases, with 12 bases between them. CDR3 length equals 12 residues. Germline V lookup: CDR1 LNHDA, CDR2 SQIVND (reference sequence). The CDR3 here is CASRTKGGIQYF. The CDR3 nucleotides read TGTGCCAGTAGGACCAAGGGGGGCATTCAGTACTTC.

The chain employs TRBV10-3 and TRBJ1-1, with D possibly matching TRBD1 (6 bases). The CDR3 spans 11 residues. Germline assignment: CDR1 ENHRY and CDR2 SYGVKD. V lost 5 bases to trimming and J lost 8 bases, with 9 bases between them. The CDR3 bases are TGTGCCATCAGTCCCGGGACAGAAGCTTTCTTT. Its translation: CAISPGTEAFF.

The V call is TRBV3-1, the J call TRBJ2-3; D not certain. CDR1 LGHDT and CDR2 YNNKEL come from the germline V gene (reference sequence). V dropped 9 bases and J dropped 1 base, with 17 bases sitting between them. The CDR3 runs 15 residues. CDR3 sequence reads: CASSPLRHRTDTQYF. The CDR3 DNA is TGTGCCAGTTCTCCCTTGAGACACCGCACAGATACGCAGTATTTT.